The 16 T cell receptor beta chains below were found in one sample sequenced in a study of glioma-infiltrating T cells after dendritic cell vaccination. The repertoire was sequenced with immunoSEQ multiplex PCR; TCRdb's copy has only in-frame clones and lacks some. The table includes roughly 47,000 clones, over 75% detected once. The material was blood, obtained before dendritic cell vaccination. All receptors come from a human donor with glioblastoma.

The chain couples TRBV7-9 to TRBJ2-3; D gene ambiguous. Trimming stripped 2 bases from V and 1 base from J, with 10 bases between. Germline V gene data show CDR1 as SEHNR and CDR2 as FQNEAQ (reference sequence). The CDR3 loop spans 15 amino acids. The DNA for the CDR3 is TGTGCCAGCAGCTTACTCTCACAGCGCACAGATACGCAGTATTTT. It specifies CASSLLSQRTDTQYF. Looking up the rest from reference TRBV7-9 and TRBJ2-3 gives the full variable domain: DTGVSQNPRHKITKRGQNVTFRCDPISEHNRLYWYRQTLGQGPEFLTYFQNEAQLEKSRLLSDRFSAERPKGSFSTLEIQRTEQGDSAMYLCASSLLSQRTDTQYFGPGTRLTVL.

The chain recombines TRBV27 with TRBJ1-2; D unresolved. Germline V lookup: CDR1 MNHEY, CDR2 SMNVEV (reference sequence). CDR3 length equals 14 residues. The germline V and J ends were trimmed by 8 bases and 8 bases, with 21 bases remaining between them. The CDR3 region has the DNA TGTGCCAGCGGATTAGGCAGCGGAACGAGAGGCTACACCTTC. This sequence encodes CASGLGSGTRGYTF.

The chain has TRBV9 and TRBJ2-1; D remains unclear. Trimming pared 0 bases from V and 0 bases from J, leaving 10 bases between. This CDR3 contains 16 residues. CDR1 is SGDLS and CDR2 is YYNGEE in the germline V gene. CDR3 loop: CASSVDSIFSYNEQFF. CDR3 DNA sequence: TGTGCCAGCAGCGTAGACTCGATTTTCTCCTACAATGAGCAGTTCTTC.

The gene calls are TRBV7-2 and TRBJ1-2; the D gene is possibly TRBD1 (5 bases). CDR3 size: 17 residues. The germline CDR1 and CDR2 sequences are SGHTA and FQGNSA. Trimming left V 5 bases short and J 2 bases short, with 21 bases between. CDR3 amino acids: CASSQDPVTGLNYGYTF. Written as DNA, the CDR3 is TGTGCCAGCAGCCAAGACCCCGTAACAGGATTAAACTATGGCTACACCTTC.

The chain is built from TRBV29-1 and TRBJ1-1, with a weak D call TRBD1 (5 bases). Trimming shortened V by 7 bases and J by 3 bases, and 15 bases separated the two germline ends. This CDR3 has 13 amino acids. From germline, CDR1 is SQVTM and CDR2 ANQGSEA. The CDR3 region is CSGMQGVYTEAFF. For the CDR3, the DNA is TGCAGCGGTATGCAAGGGGTTTACACTGAAGCTTTCTTT.

The chain couples TRBV5-1 to TRBJ2-1, with a tentative D call TRBD1 (5 bases). Germline-derived CDR1 and CDR2 are SGHRS and YFSETQ. V lost 4 bases and J 8 bases, leaving 19 bases between the germline ends. CDR3 size: 15 residues. The CDR3 sequence is CASSRGDSNVDEQFF. The CDR3, as DNA: TGCGCCAGCAGCCGCGGTGACAGTAACGTCGATGAGCAGTTCTTC.

The gene calls are TRBV14 and TRBJ1-4; 7 bases map to TRBD1. There are 16 residues in the CDR3. With V trimmed by 1 base and J by 5 bases, 7 bases remained unmatched. Germline loops: CDR1 SGHDN, CDR2 FVKESK. CDR3 sequence: CASSQVGRQGNEKLFF. The DNA of the CDR3 is TGTGCCAGCAGCCAAGTAGGTCGACAGGGAAATGAAAAACTGTTTTTT.

The V call is TRBV7-3, the J call TRBJ2-5; TRBD2 aligns across 7 bases. V lost 5 bases to trimming and J lost 5 bases; unmatched junction nucleotides: 11. This CDR3 spans 15 amino acids. The germline gives CDR1 SGHTA, CDR2 FQGTGA. CDR3 sequence reads: CASSPGGEVGETQYF. The DNA for the CDR3 is TGTGCCAGCAGCCCGGGGGGAGAGGTGGGGGAGACCCAGTACTTC. The entire variable domain, with the rest obtained from reference TRBV7-3 and TRBJ2-5, is as follows: GAGVSQTPSNKVTEKGKYVELRCDPISGHTALYWYRQSLGQGPEFLIYFQGTGAADDSGLPNDRFFAVRPEGSVSTLKIQRTERGDSAVYLCASSPGGEVGETQYFGPGTRLLVL.

The chain combines TRBV6-6 with TRBJ2-7; 8 bases map to TRBD2. Germline V gene data show CDR1 as MNHNY and CDR2 as SVGAGI (reference sequence). This CDR3 is built from 14 residues. J lost 3 bases, V lost 8 bases, and 9 bases had no gene match. This chain's CDR3 is CASSPGGGIYEQYF. The CDR3 nucleotides read TGTGCCAGCTCCCCCGGGGGGGGAATCTACGAGCAGTACTTC.

The gene calls are TRBV5-1 and TRBJ2-6; TRBD1 matches at 8 bases. The CDR3 contains 14 residues. Germline CDR1 reads SGHRS; CDR2 reads YFSETQ. Trimming cost V 7 bases and J 4 bases; bases outside gene matches: 4. CDR3 bases: TGCGCCAGCGGACAGGGCTCCGGGGCCAACGTCCTGACTTTC. This sequence encodes CASGQGSGANVLTF.

The DNA of the CDR3 is TGTGCCAGCAGCGTACTTGCGGATTTTCAGCCCCAGCATTTT. Residues: CASSVLADFQPQHF. The J gene is TRBJ1-5, the V gene TRBV9; D ambiguous. Germline V gene lookup returns CDR1 SGDLS and CDR2 YYNGEE. V dropped 1 base and J dropped 6 bases, with 11 bases sitting between them. The CDR3 extends over 14 amino acids.

The CDR3 spells CASRQGQGDTQYF. CDR3 nucleotides: TGTGCCAGCCGACAGGGGCAAGGGGATACGCAGTATTTT. The chain carries TRBV2 and TRBJ2-3; the match to TRBD1 covers 8 bases. Germline-derived CDR1 and CDR2 are SNHLY and FYNNEI. The J segment lost 6 bases and the V segment lost 8 bases, leaving 7 bases of the junction unmatched. CDR3 length: 13 residues.

The gene calls are TRBV15 and TRBJ2-7; D might be TRBD2 (6 bases). CDR1 and CDR2 (germline): LNHNV, YYDKDF (reference sequence). The germline V and J ends were trimmed by 9 bases and 6 bases, with 21 bases remaining between them. CDR3 size: 14 residues. CDR3 bases: TGTGCCACAGGAAAGGGAGGATCGGTATCCGAGCAGTACTTC. Encoded protein: CATGKGGSVSEQYF.

This rearrangement joins TRBV11-1 to TRBJ1-2; a possible D gene is TRBD1 (6 bases). CDR3 length: 15 amino acids. Germline lookup yields CDR1 SGHAT and CDR2 FQDESV (reference sequence). The V end lost 5 bases, the J end lost 3 bases, and 16 bases lay between the germline ends. CDR3 sequence (DNA): TGTGCCAGCAGCCGAACCAGGGGTAGCGACTATGGCTACACCTTC. Encoded protein: CASSRTRGSDYGYTF. Supplemented by reference TRBV11-1 and TRBJ1-2, the full variable domain reads EAEVAQSPRYKITEKSQAVAFWCDPISGHATLYWYRQILGQGPELLVQFQDESVVDDSQLPKDRFSAERLKGVDSTLKIQPAELGDSAMYLCASSRTRGSDYGYTFGSGTRLTVV.

As to this clone: Other DNA sequences of this sample code for an identical CDR3. The V gene is TRBV6-1, the J gene TRBJ2-7, with TRBD2 matching 13 bases. V lost 3 bases and J lost 1; bases outside the gene matches: 0. The length of the CDR3 is 15 residues. The germline gives CDR1 MNHNS, CDR2 SASEGT. Here the CDR3 DNA reads TGTGCCAGCAGTGAGGGACTAGCGGGATCCTACGAGCAGTACTTC. Protein: CASSEGLAGSYEQYF.

This sequence joins TRBV5-4 and TRBJ1-1; D gene unclear. This CDR3 is 14 amino acids long. Trimming took 2 bases from V and 0 from J, leaving 8 bases between them. Germline loops: CDR1 SGHNT, CDR2 YYREEE (reference sequence). DNA of the CDR3: TGTGCCAGCAGCTTAGACATGTTGAACACTGAAGCTTTCTTT. Amino acids: CASSLDMLNTEAFF.